This record concerns one T cell receptor (beta chain) sequence. TCRdb's copy holds only in-frame clones and misses some; the assay was immunoSEQ multiplex PCR. Among approximately 2.4 million clones listed, approximately 94% were seen once. This specimen comes from a study of shared clonotypes between healthy human individuals. This CDR3 is 17 amino acids long. Germline-derived CDR1 and CDR2 are MNHNS and SASEGT. After removal of 3 bases from V and 0 bases from J, the junction contained 7 bases not matched to a gene. The receptor's source is a young man in good health. The V and J genes are TRBV6-1 and TRBJ1-5; 8 bases fit TRBD1. The material sequenced was naive CD4+ T cells sorted from blood. Subset given: CD45RA+ positively selected. The CDR3 here is CASSEIWTGISNQPQHF. Written as DNA, the CDR3 is TGTGCCAGCAGTGAGATTTGGACAGGGATTAGCAATCAGCCCCAGCATTTT.